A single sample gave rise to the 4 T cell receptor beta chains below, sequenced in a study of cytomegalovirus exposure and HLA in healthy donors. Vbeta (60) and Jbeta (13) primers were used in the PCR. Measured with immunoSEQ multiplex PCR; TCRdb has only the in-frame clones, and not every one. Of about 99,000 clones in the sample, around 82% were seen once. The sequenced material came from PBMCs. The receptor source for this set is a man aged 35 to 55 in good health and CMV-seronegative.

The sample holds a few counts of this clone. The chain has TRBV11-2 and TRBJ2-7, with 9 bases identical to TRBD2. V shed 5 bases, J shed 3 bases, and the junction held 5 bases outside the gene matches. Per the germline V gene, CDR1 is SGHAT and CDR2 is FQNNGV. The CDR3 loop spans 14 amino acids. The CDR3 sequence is CASSRRLADYEQYF. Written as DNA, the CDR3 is TGTGCCAGCAGCCGACGACTAGCGGACTACGAGCAGTACTTC.

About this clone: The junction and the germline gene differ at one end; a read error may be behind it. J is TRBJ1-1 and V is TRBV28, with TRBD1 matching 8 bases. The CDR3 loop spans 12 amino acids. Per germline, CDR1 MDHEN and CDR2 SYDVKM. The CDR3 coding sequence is TGTGCCACTACAGGGGGACTAACTGAAACTTTCTTT. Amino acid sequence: CATTGGLTETFF.

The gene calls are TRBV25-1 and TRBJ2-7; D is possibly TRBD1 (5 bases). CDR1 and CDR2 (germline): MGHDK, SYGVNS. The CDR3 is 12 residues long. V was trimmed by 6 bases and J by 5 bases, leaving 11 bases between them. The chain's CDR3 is CASSRQGNEQYF. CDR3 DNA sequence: TGTGCCAGCAGCCGCCAGGGTAACGAGCAGTACTTC.

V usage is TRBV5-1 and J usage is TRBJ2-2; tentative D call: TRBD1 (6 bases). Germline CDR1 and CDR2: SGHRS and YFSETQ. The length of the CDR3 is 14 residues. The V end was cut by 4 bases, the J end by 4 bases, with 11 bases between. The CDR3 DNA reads TGCGCCAGCAGCGCTACAGGGAGCACCGGGGAGCTGTTTTTT. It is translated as CASSATGSTGELFF. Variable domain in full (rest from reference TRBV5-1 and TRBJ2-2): KAGVTQTPRYLIKTRGQQVTLSCSPISGHRSVSWYQQTPGQGLQFLFEYFSETQRNKGNFPGRFSGRQFSNSRSEMNVSTLELGDSALYLCASSATGSTGELFFGEGSRLTVL.